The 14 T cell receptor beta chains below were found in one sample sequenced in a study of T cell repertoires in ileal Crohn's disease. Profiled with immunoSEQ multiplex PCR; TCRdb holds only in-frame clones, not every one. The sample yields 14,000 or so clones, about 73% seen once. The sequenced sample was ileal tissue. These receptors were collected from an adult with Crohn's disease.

CDR3 protein: CASSPEGGETYEQYF. CDR3 DNA: TGTGCCAGTAGTCCCGAAGGGGGGGAGACCTACGAGCAGTACTTC. The chain joins TRBV19 to TRBJ2-7, with a possible D match to TRBD2 (7 bases). V shed 5 bases and J shed 2 bases, with 16 bases lying between them. The CDR3 has 15 amino acids. From germline, CDR1 is LNHDA and CDR2 SQIVND (reference sequence).

CDR3 protein: CAWSVGQVQSPLHF. DNA of the CDR3: TGTGCCTGGAGCGTAGGACAGGTTCAGTCACCCCTCCACTTT. This chain joins TRBV30 and TRBJ1-6, with TRBD1 identical over 7 bases. Germline values: CDR1 GTSNPN, CDR2 SVGIG (reference sequence). V was pared by 3 bases and J by 10 bases, with 9 bases of the junction left unmatched. CDR3 size: 14 residues.

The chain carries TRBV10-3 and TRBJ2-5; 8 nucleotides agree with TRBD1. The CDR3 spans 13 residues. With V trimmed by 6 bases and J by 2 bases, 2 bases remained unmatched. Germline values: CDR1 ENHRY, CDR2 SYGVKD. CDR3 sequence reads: CAIRGTGQETQYF. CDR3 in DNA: TGTGCCATCAGGGGGACAGGACAAGAGACCCAGTACTTC.

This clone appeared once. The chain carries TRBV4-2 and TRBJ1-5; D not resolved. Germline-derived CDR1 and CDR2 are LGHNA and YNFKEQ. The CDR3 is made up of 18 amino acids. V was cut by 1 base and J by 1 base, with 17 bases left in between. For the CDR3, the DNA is TGTGCCAGCAGCCAAGTTGGGCGGGGTCTAAACAGCAATCAGCCCCAGCATTTT. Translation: CASSQVGRGLNSNQPQHF.

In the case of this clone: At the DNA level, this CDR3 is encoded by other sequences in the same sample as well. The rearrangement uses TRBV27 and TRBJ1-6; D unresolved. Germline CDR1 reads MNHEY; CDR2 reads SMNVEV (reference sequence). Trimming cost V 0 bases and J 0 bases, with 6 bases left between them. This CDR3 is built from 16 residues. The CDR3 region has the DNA TGTGCCAGCAGTTTATCGGCCGTCTCCTATAATTCACCCCTCCACTTT. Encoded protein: CASSLSAVSYNSPLHF.

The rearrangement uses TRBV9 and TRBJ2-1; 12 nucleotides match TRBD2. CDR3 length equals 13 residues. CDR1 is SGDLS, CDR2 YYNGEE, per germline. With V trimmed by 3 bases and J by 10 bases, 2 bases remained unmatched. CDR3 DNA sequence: TGTGCCAGCAGCGGGACTAGCGGGATCGAGCAGTTCTTC. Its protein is CASSGTSGIEQFF.

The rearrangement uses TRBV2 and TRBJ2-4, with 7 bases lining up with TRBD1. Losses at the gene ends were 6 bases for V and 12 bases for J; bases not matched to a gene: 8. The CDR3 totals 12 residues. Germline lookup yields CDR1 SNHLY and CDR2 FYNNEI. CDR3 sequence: CASSLLRDSQYF. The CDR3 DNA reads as TGTGCCAGCAGCCTCCTTCGGGACAGTCAGTACTTC. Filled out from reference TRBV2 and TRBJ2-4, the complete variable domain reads EPEVTQTPSHQVTQMGQEVILRCVPISNHLYFYWYRQILGQKVEFLVSFYNNEISEKSEIFDDQFSVERPDGSNFTLKIRSTKLEDSAMYFCASSLLRDSQYFGAGTRLSVL.

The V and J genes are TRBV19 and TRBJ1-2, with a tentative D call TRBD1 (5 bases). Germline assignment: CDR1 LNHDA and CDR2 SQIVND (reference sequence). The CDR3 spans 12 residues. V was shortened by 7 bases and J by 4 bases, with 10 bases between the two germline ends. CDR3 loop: CASTQGPYGYTF. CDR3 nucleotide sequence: TGTGCCAGTACTCAGGGTCCCTATGGCTACACCTTC.

CDR3 sequence reads: CASSLVSDTQYF. CDR3 in DNA: TGTGCCAGCAGCTTAGTTTCGGATACGCAGTATTTT. This chain links TRBV7-6 with TRBJ2-3; D gene ambiguous. This CDR3 comprises 12 residues. Germline CDR1 SGHVS, CDR2 FNYEAQ. V was trimmed by 1 base and J by 6 bases, leaving 5 bases between them.

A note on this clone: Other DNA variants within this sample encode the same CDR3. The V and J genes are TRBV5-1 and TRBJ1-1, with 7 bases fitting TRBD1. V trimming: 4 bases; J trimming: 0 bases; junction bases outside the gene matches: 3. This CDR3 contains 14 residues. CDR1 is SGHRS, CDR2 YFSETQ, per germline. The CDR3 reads CASSAGQLNTEAFF. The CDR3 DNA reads TGCGCCAGCAGCGCGGGACAGCTGAACACTGAAGCTTTCTTT.

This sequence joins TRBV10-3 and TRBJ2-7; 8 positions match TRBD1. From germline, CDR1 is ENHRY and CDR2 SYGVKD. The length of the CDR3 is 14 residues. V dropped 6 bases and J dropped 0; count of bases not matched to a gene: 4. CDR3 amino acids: CAIRPGQDSYEQYF. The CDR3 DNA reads TGTGCCATCAGACCGGGACAGGACTCCTACGAGCAGTACTTC.

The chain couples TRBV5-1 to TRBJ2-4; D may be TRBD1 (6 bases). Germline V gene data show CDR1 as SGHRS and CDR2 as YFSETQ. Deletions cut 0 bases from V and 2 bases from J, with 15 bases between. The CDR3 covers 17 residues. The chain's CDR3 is CASSLGGTGTPKNIQYF. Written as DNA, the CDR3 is TGCGCCAGCAGCTTGGGGGGCACAGGGACCCCCAAAAACATTCAGTACTTC.

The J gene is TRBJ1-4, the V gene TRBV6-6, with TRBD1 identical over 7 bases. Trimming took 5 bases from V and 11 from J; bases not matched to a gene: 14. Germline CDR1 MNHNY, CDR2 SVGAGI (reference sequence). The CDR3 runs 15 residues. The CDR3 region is CASSAHETGRIKLFF. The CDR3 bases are TGTGCCAGCAGTGCACACGAGACAGGGAGGATCAAACTGTTTTTT.

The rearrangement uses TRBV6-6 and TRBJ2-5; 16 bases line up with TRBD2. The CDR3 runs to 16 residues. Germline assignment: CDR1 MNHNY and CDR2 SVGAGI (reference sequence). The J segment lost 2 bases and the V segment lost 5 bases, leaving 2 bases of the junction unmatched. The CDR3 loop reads CASSRGLAGGQETQYF. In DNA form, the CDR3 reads TGTGCCAGCAGTAGGGGACTAGCGGGGGGGCAAGAGACCCAGTACTTC.